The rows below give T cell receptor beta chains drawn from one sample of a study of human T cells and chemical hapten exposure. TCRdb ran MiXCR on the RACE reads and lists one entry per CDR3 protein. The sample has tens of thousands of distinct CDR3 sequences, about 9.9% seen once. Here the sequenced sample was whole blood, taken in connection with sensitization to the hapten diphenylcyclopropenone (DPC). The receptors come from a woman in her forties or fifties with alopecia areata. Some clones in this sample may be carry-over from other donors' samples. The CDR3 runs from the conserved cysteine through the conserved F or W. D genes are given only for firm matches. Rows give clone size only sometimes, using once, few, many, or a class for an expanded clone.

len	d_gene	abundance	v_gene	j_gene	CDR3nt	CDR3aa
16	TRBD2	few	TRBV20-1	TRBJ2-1	TGCAGTGCTAGAGATTGGGCTAGCGGGGGGTTTGATGAGCAGTTCTTC	CSARDWASGGFDEQFF
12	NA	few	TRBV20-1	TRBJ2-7	TGCAGTGCTGCAGGGTTGGCCTACGAGCAGTACTTC	CSAAGLAYEQYF
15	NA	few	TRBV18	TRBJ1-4	TGTGCCAGCTCACCGACCATGCAAATTGGAGAAAAACTGTTTTTT	CASSPTMQIGEKLFF
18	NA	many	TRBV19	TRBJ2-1	TGTGCCAGTAGTATCTATTTAATAAACTCAGGGTATTACAATGAGCAGTTCTTC	CASSIYLINSGYYNEQFF
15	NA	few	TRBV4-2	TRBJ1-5	TGTGCCAGCAGCCCCCGTCGGGGTCCAAATCAGCCCCAGCATTTT	CASSPRRGPNQPQHF
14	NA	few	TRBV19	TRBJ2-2	TGTGCCAGTAGTTCCCAACATGACACCGGGGAGCTGTTTTTT	CASSSQHDTGELFF
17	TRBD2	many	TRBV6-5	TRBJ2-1	TGTGCCATTCCAGGGGGACTAGCGGGAGTAGCCTACAATGAGCAGTTCTTC	CAIPGGLAGVAYNEQFF
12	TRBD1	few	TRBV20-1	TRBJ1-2	TGCAGTGCTACCGGGACAGGCTATGGCTACACCTTC	CSATGTGYGYTF
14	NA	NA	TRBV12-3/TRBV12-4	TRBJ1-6	TGTGCCAGCAGCGCGACCAGGGGAAATTCACCCCTCCACTTT	CASSATRGNSPLHF
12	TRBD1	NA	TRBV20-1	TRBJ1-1	TGCAGTGCTAGGGACAGGGCTTCTGAAGCTTTCTTT	CSARDRASEAFF
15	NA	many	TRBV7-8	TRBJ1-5	TGTGCCAGCCGCAAGCGGGGGAAGACCGATCAGCCCCAGCATTTT	CASRKRGKTDQPQHF
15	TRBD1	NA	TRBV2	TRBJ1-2	TGTGCCAGCAGGGTTCAGGTCGGACAGGGACATGGCTACACCTTC	CASRVQVGQGHGYTF
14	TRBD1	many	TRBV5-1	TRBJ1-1	TGCGCCAGCAGCTCTGACAGGGGGAACACTGAAGCTTTCTTT	CASSSDRGNTEAFF
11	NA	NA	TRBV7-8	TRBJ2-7	TGTGCCAGCACCTCGGGGGTCGAGCAGTACTTC	CASTSGVEQYF
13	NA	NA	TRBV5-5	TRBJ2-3	TGTGCCAGCAGCTTGGTCAGCACAGATACGCAGTATTTT	CASSLVSTDTQYF
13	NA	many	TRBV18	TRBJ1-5	TGTGCCAGCTCCAACCAACGGGGTCAGCCCCAGCATTTT	CASSNQRGQPQHF
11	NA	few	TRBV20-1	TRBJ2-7	TGCAGTGCTGCCCCCAGGTACGAGCAGTACTTC	CSAAPRYEQYF
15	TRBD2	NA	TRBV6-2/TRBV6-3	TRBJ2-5	TGTGCCAGCAGCTCCACTAGCGGGAATGTGGAGACCCAGTACTTC	CASSSTSGNVETQYF
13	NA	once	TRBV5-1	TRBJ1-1	TGCGCCAGCAGCTTTAGGGGCCCTACTGAAGCTTTCTTT	CASSFRGPTEAFF
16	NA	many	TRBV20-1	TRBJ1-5	TGCAGTGCTAGACGAGGGGGGGCGTATAGCAATCAGCCCCAGCATTTT	CSARRGGAYSNQPQHF
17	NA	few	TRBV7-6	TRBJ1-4	TGTGCCAGCAGCTTACGGCAGGGTCGGTCGAGGAGTGAAAAACTGTTTTTT	CASSLRQGRSRSEKLFF
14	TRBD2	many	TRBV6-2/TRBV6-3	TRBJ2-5	TGTGCCAGCAGTAGCGGGGGGCTCCGGCAGACCCAGTACTTC	CASSSGGLRQTQYF
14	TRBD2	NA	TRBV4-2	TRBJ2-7	TGTGCCAGCAGCCAAGATATCGGCGAGCGGGGGCCCGTGTTC	CASSQDIGERGPVF
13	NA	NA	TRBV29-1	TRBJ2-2	TGCAGCGTTGAAGGGGGAGACACCGGGGAGCTGTTTTTT	CSVEGGDTGELFF
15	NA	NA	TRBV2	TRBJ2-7	TGTGCCAGCAGTCCTAGGGCCAAATTTAACTACGAGCAGTACTTC	CASSPRAKFNYEQYF
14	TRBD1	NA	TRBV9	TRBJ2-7	TGTGCCAGCAGCGAAGGGACAGCAAACTACGAGCAGTACTTC	CASSEGTANYEQYF
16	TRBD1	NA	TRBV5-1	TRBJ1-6	TGCGCCAGCAGCTCCTATACAGGGGGCTATAATTCACCCCTCCACTTT	CASSSYTGGYNSPLHF
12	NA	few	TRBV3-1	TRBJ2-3	TGTGCCAGCAGCCAAGCCACAGATACGCAGTATTTT	CASSQATDTQYF
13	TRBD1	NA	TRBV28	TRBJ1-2	TGTGCCGGAAACGGACAGGGGCCCGATGGCTACACCTTC	CAGNGQGPDGYTF
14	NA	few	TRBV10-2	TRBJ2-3	TGCGCCAGCAGTGGGGCGACTAGGGCAGATACGCAGTATTTT	CASSGATRADTQYF
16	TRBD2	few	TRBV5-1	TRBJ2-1	TGCGCCAGCAGCTTCCAGGCTAGCGGGGAATACAATGAGCAGTTCTTC	CASSFQASGEYNEQFF
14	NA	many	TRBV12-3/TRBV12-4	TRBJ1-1	TGTGCCAGCAGCCTACAGGAGGCTTTCACTGAAGCTTTCTTT	CASSLQEAFTEAFF
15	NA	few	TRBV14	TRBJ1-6	TGTGCCAGCAGCCAAGAGACAGTCCGCCATTCACCCCTCCACTTT	CASSQETVRHSPLHF
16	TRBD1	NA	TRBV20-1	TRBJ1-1	TGCAGTGCTCCTGGGACAGGGGGCGTTGTAGCCACTGAAGCTTTCTTT	CSAPGTGGVVATEAFF
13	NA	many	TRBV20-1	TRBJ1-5	TGCAGTGCATTCGGGAGGGGCAATCAGCCCCAGCATTTT	CSAFGRGNQPQHF
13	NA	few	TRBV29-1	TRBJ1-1	TGCAGCGTTGTGGTGGGCACAAACACTGAAGCTTTCTTT	CSVVVGTNTEAFF
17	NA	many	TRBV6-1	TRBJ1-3	TGTGCCAGCAGTGAAGCGCCCATTGCAGGCTCTGGAAACACCATATATTTT	CASSEAPIAGSGNTIYF
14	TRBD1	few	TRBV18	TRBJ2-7	TGTGCCAGCTCACCAGGGACAGCCTCCTACGAGCAGTACTTC	CASSPGTASYEQYF
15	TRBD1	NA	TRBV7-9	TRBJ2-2	TGTGCCAGCAGCTCCCGGGACAGGGGCCCCGGGGAGCTGTTTTTT	CASSSRDRGPGELFF
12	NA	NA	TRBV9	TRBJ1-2	TGTGCCAGCTGGAGGGAATCCTATGGCTACACCTTC	CASWRESYGYTF
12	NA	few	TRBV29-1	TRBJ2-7	TGCAGCGTTGAAGCGGGGTACTACGAGCAGTACTTC	CSVEAGYYEQYF
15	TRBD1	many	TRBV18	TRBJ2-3	TGTGCCAGCTCCGGGACAGGGGGCCGGGCAGATACGCAGTATTTT	CASSGTGGRADTQYF
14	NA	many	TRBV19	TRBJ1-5	TGTGCCAGTAGTGATTTTGCAGCGAATCAGCCCCAGCATTTT	CASSDFAANQPQHF
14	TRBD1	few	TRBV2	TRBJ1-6	TGTGCCAGCAGTCCCGGACAGGGAGAGTCACCCCTCCACTTT	CASSPGQGESPLHF
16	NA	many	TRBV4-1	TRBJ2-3	TGCGCCAGCAGCCCCCGAGGGGCCGAGAGCACAGATACGCAGTATTTT	CASSPRGAESTDTQYF
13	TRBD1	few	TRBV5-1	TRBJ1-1	TGCGCCAGCAGCTTGGGGCAGGGGGCCGGAGCTTTCTTT	CASSLGQGAGAFF
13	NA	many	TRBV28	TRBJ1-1	TGTGCCAGCAGTTTAGACGGGAACACTGAAGCTTTCTTT	CASSLDGNTEAFF
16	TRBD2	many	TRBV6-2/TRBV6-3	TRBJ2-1	TGTGCCAGCAGTTACTCGATAGGCGGGGGGCACAATGAGCAGTTCTTC	CASSYSIGGGHNEQFF
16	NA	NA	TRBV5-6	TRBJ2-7	TGTGCCAGCAGCTTGGTTCGAGGTCAGGGAACCTACGAGCAGTACTTC	CASSLVRGQGTYEQYF
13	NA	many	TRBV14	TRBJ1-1	TGTGCCAGCAGCCCCCCCGGGTACACTGAAGCTTTCTTT	CASSPPGYTEAFF
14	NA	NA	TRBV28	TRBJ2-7	TGTGCCAGCAGTTTAGGTCCAGGTCTGGGGCAGCAGTACTTC	CASSLGPGLGQQYF
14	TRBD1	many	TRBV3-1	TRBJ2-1	TGTGCCAGCAGCCATTTGGGACAGGGCAATGAGCAGTTCTTC	CASSHLGQGNEQFF
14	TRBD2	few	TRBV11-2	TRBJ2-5	TGTGCCAGCAGCGCCGGGACTATTGAAGAGACCCAGTACTTC	CASSAGTIEETQYF
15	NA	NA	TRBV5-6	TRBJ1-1	TGTGCCAGCAGCTTGGCCTCTTCGGGACATACTGAAGCTTTCTTT	CASSLASSGHTEAFF